What follows are 16 T cell receptor beta chains derived from one specimen sequenced in a study of ipilimumab plus nivolumab after autologous stem cell transplantation. Using immunoSEQ multiplex PCR, the repertoire was profiled, and TCRdb retains in-frame clones only, with some absent. The sample contains about 15,000 clones, around 79% of which appear only once. The sequences come from PBMCs, collected in a trial of ipilimumab plus nivolumab as post-transplant consolidation. Receptor source: a male donor with primary mediastinal lymphoma.

This clone came up a few times. The chain employs TRBV5-1 and TRBJ1-1; D is unresolved. The V end was cut by 5 bases, the J end by 1 base, with 9 bases between. Germline CDR1 and CDR2: SGHRS and YFSETQ. The CDR3 has 13 amino acids. The CDR3 coding sequence is TGCGCCAGCAGGGCTGGGCCGAACACTGAAGCTTTCTTT. This gives the protein CASRAGPNTEAFF.

A remark on this clone: This same CDR3 is encoded by further DNA sequences in the sample. V is TRBV28 and J is TRBJ2-1; 11 bases line up with TRBD2. J was trimmed by 1 base and V by 6 bases; bases with no gene match: 8. CDR3 length: 17 residues. The germline gives CDR1 MDHEN, CDR2 SYDVKM. As DNA, the CDR3 is TGTGCCAGCAGATATCTAGCGGGAGGAGGATCCTACAATGAGCAGTTCTTC. As protein: CASRYLAGGGSYNEQFF.

The rearrangement links TRBV29-1 to TRBJ2-7; a weak D match, TRBD2 (6 bases). CDR1 and CDR2 from the germline V gene are SQVTM and ANQGSEA. The CDR3 extends over 12 amino acids. The ends were cut back, 5 bases at V and 3 bases at J, with 11 bases in the middle. The CDR3 DNA reads TGCAGCGTTCGGGGTAGCGGCTACGAGCAGTACTTC. Protein product: CSVRGSGYEQYF.

This clone turned up a few times. This chain links TRBV7-9 with TRBJ2-3, with D perhaps TRBD1 (5 bases). V lost 11 bases and J 5 bases, leaving 14 bases between the germline ends. CDR3 length: 12 amino acids. Looked up from germline, CDR1 is SEHNR and CDR2 is FQNEAQ (reference sequence). The CDR3 loop is CAYWLRGDTQYF. DNA of the CDR3: TGTGCCTACTGGCTAAGGGGAGATACGCAGTATTTT.

This chain links TRBV28 with TRBJ2-3; D is tentatively TRBD1 or TRBD2 (5 bases each). The CDR3 has 15 residues. Trimming took 6 bases from V and 5 from J, leaving 18 bases between them. The germline gives CDR1 MDHEN, CDR2 SYDVKM. CDR3 sequence: CASRTGTSVGDTQYF. The CDR3, as DNA: TGTGCCAGCAGAACCGGGACCTCGGTGGGAGATACGCAGTATTTT. The full variable domain, its missing parts supplied by reference TRBV28 and TRBJ2-3, is DVKVTQSSRYLVKRTGEKVFLECVQDMDHENMFWYRQDPGLGLRLIYFSYDVKMKEKGDIPEGYSVSREKKERFSLILESASTNQTSMYLCASRTGTSVGDTQYFGPGTRLTVL.

This chain connects TRBV7-9 to TRBJ1-2; unclear D gene. V lost 4 bases to trimming and J lost 8 bases, with 14 bases between them. The CDR3 consists of 13 residues. Per germline, CDR1 SEHNR and CDR2 FQNEAQ (reference sequence). The CDR3 DNA follows: TGTGCCAGCAGCTGGGAGGAACTCTTAGGCTACACCTTC. This gives the protein CASSWEELLGYTF.

The chain carries TRBV28 and TRBJ1-4; unclear D gene. CDR1 and CDR2 (germline): MDHEN, SYDVKM. CDR3 length: 13 amino acids. V was cut by 5 bases and J by 10 bases, with 14 bases left in between. The CDR3 bases are TGTGCCAGCAGTCTCCCGGGATGGGGAAAACTGTTTTTT. Translating it yields CASSLPGWGKLFF. The whole variable domain, remainder taken from reference TRBV28 and TRBJ1-4, is DVKVTQSSRYLVKRTGEKVFLECVQDMDHENMFWYRQDPGLGLRLIYFSYDVKMKEKGDIPEGYSVSREKKERFSLILESASTNQTSMYLCASSLPGWGKLFFGSGTQLSVL.

This clone has only a few counts. The rearrangement uses TRBV5-1 and TRBJ1-2, with D possibly being TRBD1 (5 bases). With 4 bases removed from V and 0 bases from J, the gap between germline ends came to 10 bases. The CDR3 is 14 residues long. CDR1 is SGHRS, CDR2 YFSETQ, per germline. The CDR3 sequence: CASSVSGSNYGYTF. CDR3 DNA: TGCGCCAGCAGCGTATCAGGGTCTAACTATGGCTACACCTTC.

This chain links TRBV28 with TRBJ1-5; D is perhaps TRBD1 (5 bases). The CDR3 is 13 amino acids. Germline-derived CDR1 and CDR2 are MDHEN and SYDVKM. Trimming took 4 bases from V and 4 from J, leaving 8 bases between them. The CDR3 loop is CASSSRQNQPQHF. DNA for the CDR3: TGTGCCAGCAGTTCCCGACAGAATCAGCCCCAGCATTTT. The whole variable domain, remainder taken from reference TRBV28 and TRBJ1-5, is DVKVTQSSRYLVKRTGEKVFLECVQDMDHENMFWYRQDPGLGLRLIYFSYDVKMKEKGDIPEGYSVSREKKERFSLILESASTNQTSMYLCASSSRQNQPQHFGDGTRLSIL.

V gene TRBV10-1 combines with J gene TRBJ1-1, with D unresolved. CDR1 is WNHNN and CDR2 is SYGVQD in the germline V gene (reference sequence). V was clipped by 2 bases and J by 1 base, with 5 bases between them. The CDR3 is 13 residues long. This CDR3 reads CASSEVPNTEAFF. The CDR3 nucleotides are TGCGCCAGCAGTGAGGTCCCGAACACTGAAGCTTTCTTT.

This chain uses TRBV28 with TRBJ1-2, with D possibly TRBD1 on 5 matching bases. Trimming took off 3 bases at V and 4 bases at J, with 15 bases between the two ends. Germline V gene sequence: CDR1 MDHEN, CDR2 SYDVKM. CDR3 length: 15 amino acids. The CDR3 region has the DNA TGTGCCAGCAGTTTGCGGGACGGTGGGGCCTATGGCTACACCTTC. Translating gives CASSLRDGGAYGYTF.

This clone has just a few counts. V gene TRBV7-9 combines with J gene TRBJ1-1, with 9 positions matching TRBD1. V was clipped by 6 bases and J by 2 bases; unmatched bases: 13. Germline loops: CDR1 SEHNR, CDR2 FQNEAQ (reference sequence). The CDR3 sequence is 17 residues long. The CDR3 DNA reads as TGTGCCAGCAGAAAGCCCCAGGACAGGGGATTCAACACTGAAGCTTTCTTT. This gives the protein CASRKPQDRGFNTEAFF.

The chain joins TRBV11-2 to TRBJ2-7; a possible D gene is TRBD1 (5 bases). V lost 1 base to trimming and J lost 2 bases, with 9 bases between them. The CDR3 is made up of 14 amino acids. CDR1 SGHAT and CDR2 FQNNGV come from the germline V gene. CDR3 DNA sequence: TGTGCCAGCAGCTTAGGACAGCCACCCTACGAGCAGTACTTC. Amino acid sequence: CASSLGQPPYEQYF.

This clone showed up just once. V gene TRBV4-1 combines with J gene TRBJ1-4; possible D gene TRBD1, 6 bases. Per germline, CDR1 MGHRA and CDR2 YSYEKL. The CDR3 runs to 15 residues. V gave up 4 bases and J gave up 4 bases, with 13 bases separating them. The CDR3, as DNA: TGCGCCAGCAGCCTCCAGGAAGGGGGTAATGAAAAACTGTTTTTT. This gives the protein CASSLQEGGNEKLFF.

The CDR3 DNA reads as TGTGCCAGCAGGCCGGGACTGGCAACTAATGAAAAACTGTTTTTT. Translation gives CASRPGLATNEKLFF. The chain combines TRBV28 with TRBJ1-4; perhaps TRBD1 as D (5 bases). The V and J ends lost 6 bases and 0 bases respectively, with 11 bases between them. The CDR3 length is 15 residues. Germline CDR1 and CDR2: MDHEN and SYDVKM.

The V call is TRBV7-9, the J call TRBJ2-5; 9 bases are a match to TRBD1. V lost 0 bases, J lost 0 bases, and 11 bases stayed unmatched. The CDR3 contains 19 residues. Germline V gene lookup returns CDR1 SEHNR and CDR2 FQNEAQ (reference sequence). CDR3 sequence reads: CASSLAPPGTGWYQETQYF. In DNA form, the CDR3 reads TGTGCCAGCAGCTTAGCCCCCCCCGGGACAGGGTGGTACCAAGAGACCCAGTACTTC.